The TCR beta chain described here comes from a study of radiation and T cells in renal cell carcinoma. Regarding this clone: Its antigen is as yet unknown.

Documented treatment: treatment-naive control, cytoreductive nephrectomy. Control tumor donors were a handful of females and about a dozen males, median age around 54 years. The assay was immunoSEQ multiplex PCR, and TCRdb's table has in-frame clones only and misses some. The top ten hold about 27% of the sample, which has under 7,000 clones, about 63% seen once. Study results and limitations: Irradiated tumors had higher TCR clonality than control tumors.

The germline V gene encodes CDR1 MDHEN and CDR2 SYDVKM. CDR3 size: 14 residues. The V gene end was trimmed by 4 bases and the J gene end by 7 bases; junction bases not matched to a gene: 6. The receptor comes from a human donor with renal cell carcinoma. Source: tumor tissue, taken from a patient whose treatment was nephrectomy without radiotherapy. This sequence joins TRBV28 and TRBJ1-5, with 8 bases fitting TRBD1. DNA for the CDR3: TGTGCCAGCAGTTACGGAGACAGGGGCCAGCCCCAGCATTTT. This codes for CASSYGDRGQPQHF.